Below are 19 T cell receptor beta chains sequenced from a single sample in a study of PD-L1 blockade in urothelial cancer. Described time point: peripheral blood 6 weeks after treatment start. Sequenced by immunoSEQ multiplex PCR; TCRdb stores in-frame clones only, minus some. This table has about 43,000 clones, about 80% appearing once. The source material was PBMCs, sampled around atezolizumab (anti-PD-L1) treatment. All receptors derive from a man between 60 and 75 years old with urothelial cancer.

The chain links TRBV5-1 to TRBJ2-7; 7 bases are a match to TRBD1. The germline CDR1 and CDR2 sequences are SGHRS and YFSETQ. The length of the CDR3 is 14 residues. The ends lost 3 bases at V and 7 bases at J; junction bases unmatched: 10. In DNA form, the CDR3 reads TGCGCCAGCAGCTCGACGACAGGGACGAAAGAGCAGTACTTC. Its translation: CASSSTTGTKEQYF.

This clone was picked up one time. The rearrangement links TRBV28 to TRBJ1-3, with D hard to call. Germline-derived CDR1 and CDR2 are MDHEN and SYDVKM. V lost 6 bases and J 0 bases, leaving 9 bases between the germline ends. The length of the CDR3 is 14 residues. This CDR3 is CASSQSSSGNTIYF. The CDR3 nucleotides read TGTGCCAGCAGCCAGTCTAGCTCTGGAAACACCATATATTTT.

Only one count was recorded for this clone. This chain connects TRBV4-2 to TRBJ2-5; no clear D gene. V was shortened by 1 base and J by 0 bases, with 3 bases between the two germline ends. Germline CDR1 LGHNA, CDR2 YNFKEQ. This CDR3 comprises 13 residues. CDR3 loop: CASSQADQETQYF. In DNA, the CDR3 is TGTGCCAGCAGCCAAGCGGACCAAGAGACCCAGTACTTC.

The chain carries TRBV18 and TRBJ2-3; D remains ambiguous. Trimming left V 0 bases short and J 5 bases short, with 6 bases between. The CDR3 runs 13 residues. Looked up from germline, CDR1 is KGHSH and CDR2 is LQKENI. The CDR3 spells CASSPPLRDTQYF. CDR3 sequence (DNA): TGTGCCAGCTCACCACCGCTGAGAGATACGCAGTATTTT.

This rearrangement joins TRBV4-1 to TRBJ2-1; 9 bases agree with TRBD2. The CDR3 consists of 17 residues. With V trimmed by 4 bases and J by 2 bases, 9 bases remained unmatched. The germline V gene has CDR1 MGHRA and CDR2 YSYEKL. The DNA for the CDR3 is TGCGCCAGCAGCCCCAGGGTAGCGGGGGCTCCCTACAATGAGCAGTTCTTC. Its protein is CASSPRVAGAPYNEQFF.

The rearrangement links TRBV4-1 to TRBJ1-5; D call uncertain. The CDR3 extends over 15 amino acids. Germline-derived CDR1 and CDR2 are MGHRA and YSYEKL. V was clipped by 1 base and J by 6 bases, with 13 bases between them. CDR3 sequence (DNA): TGCGCCAGCAGCCAAGTCGGTCAGCGAGCTCAGCCCCAGCATTTT. Translating it yields CASSQVGQRAQPQHF.

This clone has only a few counts. The chain joins TRBV6-1 to TRBJ1-2; a weak D match, TRBD1 (5 bases). The V end was cut by 4 bases, the J end by 4 bases, with 16 bases between. This CDR3 region has 15 residues. The germline gives CDR1 MNHNS, CDR2 SASEGT. Written as DNA, the CDR3 is TGTGCCAGCAGTGTTGGAACGGAGGGGTCCTATGGCTACACCTTC. Its translation: CASSVGTEGSYGYTF.

J is TRBJ2-7 and V is TRBV7-9, with a possible D match to TRBD1 (6 bases). The V end was cut by 6 bases, the J end by 5 bases, with 14 bases between. CDR1 SEHNR and CDR2 FQNEAQ come from the germline V gene (reference sequence). The CDR3 has 13 residues. The CDR3: CASRVTGTDEQYF. The DNA for the CDR3 is TGTGCCAGCAGAGTTACAGGGACCGACGAGCAGTACTTC.

This chain uses TRBV7-2 with TRBJ2-3; 9 positions agree with TRBD2. The CDR3 is made up of 15 amino acids. Germline loops: CDR1 SGHTA, CDR2 FQGNSA. Trimming removed 5 bases from V and 2 bases from J; junction bases left unmatched: 5. CDR3 residues: CASSAGTSFTDTQYF. The DNA for the CDR3 is TGTGCCAGCAGCGCCGGGACTAGCTTCACAGATACGCAGTATTTT.

This clone has just one count. The chain employs TRBV5-6 and TRBJ1-1; D is undetermined. CDR1 and CDR2 (germline): SGHDT, YYEEEE. This CDR3 comprises 14 residues. V lost 3 bases and J lost 2, with 11 bases in between. CDR3 coding DNA: TGTGCCAGCAGCTCTCCCTACTTAAACACTGAAGCTTTCTTT. It encodes CASSSPYLNTEAFF.

The chain joins TRBV7-3 to TRBJ1-1; 7 bases are shared with TRBD1. Germline lookup yields CDR1 SGHTA and CDR2 FQGTGA. V lost 3 bases and J lost 3; bases outside the gene matches: 4. This CDR3 is 14 amino acids long. DNA of the CDR3: TGTGCCAGCAGCTTGGAGGGGGCGGACACTGAAGCTTTCTTT. Translation gives CASSLEGADTEAFF.

This rearrangement joins TRBV7-9 to TRBJ2-7, with TRBD1 as a possible D gene (6 bases). V was cut by 1 base and J by 0 bases, with 7 bases left in between. This CDR3 has 14 amino acids. CDR1 and CDR2 from the germline V gene are SEHNR and FQNEAQ (reference sequence). Here the CDR3 DNA reads TGTGCCAGCAGCTTAGTGGACAGCTCCTACGAGCAGTACTTC. It codes for CASSLVDSSYEQYF.

V gene TRBV2 combines with J gene TRBJ2-2, with 10 positions matching TRBD2. The CDR3 runs to 16 residues. Germline V CDR1 and CDR2: SNHLY, FYNNEI. The junction had 11 bases not matched to a gene; V was cut back by 6 bases and J by 7 bases. This CDR3 reads CASSTSGGARGGELFF. The CDR3 DNA reads TGTGCCAGCAGCACCAGCGGGGGGGCGAGGGGCGGGGAGCTGTTTTTT.

The gene calls are TRBV7-2 and TRBJ2-3; D is possibly TRBD2 (7 bases). V was trimmed by 6 bases and J by 1 base, leaving 11 bases between them. The CDR3 runs to 14 residues. CDR1 is SGHTA and CDR2 is FQGNSA in the germline V gene. The CDR3 loop reads CASRKGGGTDTQYF. CDR3 bases: TGTGCCAGCAGGAAAGGGGGGGGCACAGATACGCAGTATTTT.

The chain recombines TRBV2 with TRBJ2-7, with 10 bases matching TRBD1. V gave up 11 bases and J gave up 5 bases; unmatched junction bases: 9. The CDR3 runs to 13 residues. Germline CDR1 reads SNHLY; CDR2 reads FYNNEI. Here the CDR3 DNA reads TGTGCCCTCTGGGACAGGGGAAGGGACGAGCAGTACTTC. It translates to CALWDRGRDEQYF.

The chain employs TRBV16 and TRBJ2-1; 7 nucleotides agree with TRBD1. Looked up from germline, CDR1 is KGHSY and CDR2 is FQNENV. CDR3 length equals 17 residues. With 4 bases clipped from V and 0 bases from J, the junction kept 9 bases outside the gene matches. The chain's CDR3 is CASSPGQVPSSYNEQFF. The CDR3 nucleotides are TGTGCCAGCAGCCCCGGACAGGTACCTAGCTCCTACAATGAGCAGTTCTTC.

The J gene is TRBJ2-6, the V gene TRBV19; 9 nucleotides line up with TRBD1. CDR3 size: 15 residues. Trimming at V came to 8 bases and at J to 3 bases, leaving 5 bases not matched to a gene. Germline CDR1 reads LNHDA; CDR2 reads SQIVND (reference sequence). CDR3 sequence: CASEDRGVGANVLTF. Here the CDR3 DNA reads TGTGCCAGTGAAGACAGGGGGGTTGGGGCCAACGTCCTGACTTTC.

This clone was observed a few times. J is TRBJ1-1 and V is TRBV2, with TRBD1 matching over 10 bases. Germline CDR1 is SNHLY and CDR2 is FYNNEI. This CDR3 contains 15 residues. Trimming took 6 bases from V and 1 from J; bases not matched to a gene: 5. CDR3 bases: TGTGCCAGCAGGACAGGGGGCTTCCCGAACACTGAAGCTTTCTTT. Its protein is CASRTGGFPNTEAFF. Full variable domain (remainder filled in from reference TRBV2 and TRBJ1-1): EPEVTQTPSHQVTQMGQEVILRCVPISNHLYFYWYRQILGQKVEFLVSFYNNEISEKSEIFDDQFSVERPDGSNFTLKIRSTKLEDSAMYFCASRTGGFPNTEAFFGQGTRLTVV.

This chain links TRBV29-1 with TRBJ2-3; 7 bases are a match to TRBD1. The length of the CDR3 is 13 residues. The trim removed 7 bases at V and 6 bases at J, leaving 10 bases unmatched. Germline CDR1 SQVTM, CDR2 ANQGSEA. In DNA form, the CDR3 reads TGCAGCGGTGGACAGGACTTAGTCGATACGCAGTATTTT. It translates to CSGGQDLVDTQYF.